This T cell receptor (beta chain) was recovered during a study of memory CD4+ T cells and cytomegalovirus serostatus. Background on the study: Donors were healthy Belgian adults, several CMV seropositive and 24 seronegative.

The sort gate was single viable CD3+CD4+CD8-CD45RO+ cells for memory CD4+ T cells. Positive selection with CD4 microbeads enriched total CD4+ T cells. Germline values: CDR1 LNHDA, CDR2 SQIVND (reference sequence). Trimming removed 1 base from V and 13 bases from J, with 14 bases in between. CDR3 length: 13 residues. TCRdb's table, derived via immunoSEQ multiplex PCR, lists solely in-frame clones and lacks some. The data contain 50,000 to 70,000 clones, around 79% of them singletons. This sequence was found in an adult in good health and CMV-seropositive. The chain uses TRBV19 and TRBJ2-1; D unresolved. Sequences were obtained from memory CD4+ T cells from blood. The CDR3 nucleotides are TGTGCCAGTAGTATAGGTACGGGCCAAGGACAGTTCTTC. Protein: CASSIGTGQGQFF.